The clone carrying this T cell receptor (beta chain) was detected a few times. What it recognizes is unknown. Alopecia areata patients gave lesional scalp punch biopsies and peripheral blood samples. PBMCs, the starting material, were the source of sorted CD4+ and CD8+ T cells. This sample was included in a study of CD8+ T cells in alopecia areata. For the study at large: The study gave treated patients oral tofacitinib at 5 to 10 mg twice daily. Findings of the study overall: Across lesional scalp, and particularly alopecia totalis/universalis, clonality surpassed that of normal scalp.

Extraction of RNA preceded its reverse transcription into cDNA, which served as the sequencing template. Profiled with immunoSEQ multiplex PCR; TCRdb holds only in-frame clones, not every one. The sample has 110,000 to 150,000 clones, roughly three fifths seen once; the top ten hold about 6%. CDR1 is SGHDT and CDR2 is YYEEEE in the germline V gene. V was cut by 0 bases and J by 4 bases, with 10 bases left in between. There are 14 residues in the CDR3. The receptor comes from a human donor with alopecia areata. This chain joins TRBV5-6 and TRBJ1-2; maybe TRBD1 (5 bases). Material: CD4+ T cells sorted from blood, obtained at week 0. The CDR3 region has the DNA TGTGCCAGCAGCTTGGGCGACAGCATCTATGGCTACACCTTC. It yields the protein CASSLGDSIYGYTF.